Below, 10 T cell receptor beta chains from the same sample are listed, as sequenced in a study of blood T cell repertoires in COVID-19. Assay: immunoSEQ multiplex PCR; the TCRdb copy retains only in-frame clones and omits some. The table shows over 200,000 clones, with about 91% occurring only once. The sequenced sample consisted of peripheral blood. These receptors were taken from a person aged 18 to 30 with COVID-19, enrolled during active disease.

CDR3 loop: CASSLEQGASTDTQYF. Written as DNA, the CDR3 is TGTGCCAGCAGCTTAGAACAGGGGGCGAGCACAGATACGCAGTATTTT. The chain employs TRBV7-9 and TRBJ2-3, with TRBD1 matching over 9 bases. Germline loops: CDR1 SEHNR, CDR2 FQNEAQ (reference sequence). The CDR3 length is 16 residues. V was pared by 1 base and J by 0 bases, with 2 bases of the junction left unmatched.

This CDR3 reads CASRTGPLYEQYF. For the CDR3, the DNA is TGTGCCAGCAGGACAGGTCCCCTCTACGAGCAGTACTTC. V usage is TRBV6-5 and J usage is TRBJ2-7, with D maybe TRBD1 (6 bases). Germline-derived CDR1 and CDR2 are MNHEY and SVGAGI. Deletions cut 6 bases from V and 3 bases from J, with 12 bases between. The CDR3 runs 13 residues.

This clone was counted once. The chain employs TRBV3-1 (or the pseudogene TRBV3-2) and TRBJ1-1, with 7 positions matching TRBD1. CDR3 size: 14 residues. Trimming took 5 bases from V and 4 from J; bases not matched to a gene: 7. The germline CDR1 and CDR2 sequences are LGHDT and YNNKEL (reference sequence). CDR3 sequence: CASSTTGRSTEAFF. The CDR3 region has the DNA TGTGCCAGCAGCACGACAGGGAGAAGCACTGAAGCTTTCTTT.

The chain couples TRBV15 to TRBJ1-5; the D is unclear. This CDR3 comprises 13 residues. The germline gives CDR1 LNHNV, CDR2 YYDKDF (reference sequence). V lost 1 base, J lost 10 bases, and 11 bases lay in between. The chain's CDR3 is CATSRGLAPPQHF. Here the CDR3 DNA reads TGTGCCACCAGCAGAGGGCTCGCTCCTCCCCAGCATTTT.

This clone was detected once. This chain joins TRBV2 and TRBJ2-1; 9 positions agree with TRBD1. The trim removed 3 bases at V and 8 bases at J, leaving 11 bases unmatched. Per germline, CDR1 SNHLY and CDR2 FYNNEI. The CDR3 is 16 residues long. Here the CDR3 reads CASSDSRDRETDEQFF. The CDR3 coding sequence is TGTGCCAGCAGTGATAGTCGGGACAGGGAAACTGATGAGCAGTTCTTC.

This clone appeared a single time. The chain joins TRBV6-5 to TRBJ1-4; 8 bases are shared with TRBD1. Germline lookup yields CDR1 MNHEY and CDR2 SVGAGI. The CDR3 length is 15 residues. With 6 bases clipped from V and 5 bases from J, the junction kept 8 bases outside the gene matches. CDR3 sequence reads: CASRTMTGANEKLFF. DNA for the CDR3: TGTGCCAGCAGAACAATGACAGGGGCCAATGAAAAACTGTTTTTT.

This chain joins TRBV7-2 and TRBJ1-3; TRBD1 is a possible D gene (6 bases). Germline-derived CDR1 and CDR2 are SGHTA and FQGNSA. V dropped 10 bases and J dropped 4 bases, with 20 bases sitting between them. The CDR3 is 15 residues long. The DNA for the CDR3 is TGTGCCATAAGGGGGGGGCCCGTGTCGGGAAACACCATATATTTT. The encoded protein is CAIRGGPVSGNTIYF. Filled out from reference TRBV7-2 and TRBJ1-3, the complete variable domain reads GAGVSQSPSNKVTEKGKDVELRCDPISGHTALYWYRQSLGQGLEFLIYFQGNSAPDKSGLPSDRFSAERTGGSVSTLTIQRTQQEDSAVYLCAIRGGPVSGNTIYFGEGSWLTVV.

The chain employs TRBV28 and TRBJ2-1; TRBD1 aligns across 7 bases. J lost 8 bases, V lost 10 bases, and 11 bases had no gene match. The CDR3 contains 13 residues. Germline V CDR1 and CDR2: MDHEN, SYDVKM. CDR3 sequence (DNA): TGTGCCACCCAGACAGGGCTTGGAGATGAGCAGTTCTTC. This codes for CATQTGLGDEQFF.

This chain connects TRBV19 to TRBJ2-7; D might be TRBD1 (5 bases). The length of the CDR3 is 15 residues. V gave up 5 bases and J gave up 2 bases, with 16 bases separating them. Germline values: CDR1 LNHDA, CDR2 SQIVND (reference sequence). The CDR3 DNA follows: TGTGCCAGTAGTTGGACACATGAAACTACCTACGAGCAGTACTTC. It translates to CASSWTHETTYEQYF.

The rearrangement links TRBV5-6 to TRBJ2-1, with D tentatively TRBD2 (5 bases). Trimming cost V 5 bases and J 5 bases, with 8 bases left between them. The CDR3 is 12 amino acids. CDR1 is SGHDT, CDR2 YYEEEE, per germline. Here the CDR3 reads CASRTRNNEQFF. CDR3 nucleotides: TGTGCCAGCAGAACTAGGAACAATGAGCAGTTCTTC.